This T cell receptor beta chain was sequenced during a study of T cells after yellow fever vaccination. TCRdb itself ran the 5' RACE reads through MiXCR, one entry per CDR3 protein. In the table there are 150,000 to 200,000 distinct CDR3 sequences, 8% to 13% of which are singletons. Looked up from germline, CDR1 is MGHRA and CDR2 is YSYEKL. The CDR3 has 16 amino acids. J was trimmed by 0 bases and V by 1 base; bases with no gene match: 5. The clonotype originates from a man younger than 35 who received the YFV17D yellow fever vaccine. Sequences were derived from CD8+ T cells sorted from PBMCs, sampled 15 days after the yellow fever booster vaccination. The chain employs TRBV4-1 and TRBJ2-7, with 8 bases that match TRBD1. The CDR3 DNA follows: TGCGCCAGCAGCCAAGCCCGGACAGGGAGCTCCTACGAGCAGTACTTC. This encodes CASSQARTGSSYEQYF.